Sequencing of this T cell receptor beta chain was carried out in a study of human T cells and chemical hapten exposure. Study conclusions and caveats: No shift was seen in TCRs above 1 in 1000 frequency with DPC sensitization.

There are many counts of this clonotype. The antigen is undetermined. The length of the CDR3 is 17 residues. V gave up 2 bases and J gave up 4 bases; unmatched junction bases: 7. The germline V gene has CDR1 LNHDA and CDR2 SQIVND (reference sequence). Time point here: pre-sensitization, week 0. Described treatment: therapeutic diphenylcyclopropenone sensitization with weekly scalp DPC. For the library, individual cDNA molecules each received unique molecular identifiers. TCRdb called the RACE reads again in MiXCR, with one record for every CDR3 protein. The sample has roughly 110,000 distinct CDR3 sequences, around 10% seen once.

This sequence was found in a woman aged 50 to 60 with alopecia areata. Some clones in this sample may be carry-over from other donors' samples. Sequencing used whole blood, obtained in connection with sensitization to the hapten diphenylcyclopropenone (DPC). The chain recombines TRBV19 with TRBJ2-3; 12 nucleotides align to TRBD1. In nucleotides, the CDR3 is TGTGCCAGTAGTATAAAAGGGACAGGGGGCTTCGCAGATACGCAGTATTTT. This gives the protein CASSIKGTGGFADTQYF.